This T cell receptor beta chain is drawn from a study of T cells in Graves' hyperthyroidism and ophthalmopathy. About the study: Peripheral blood was collected at initial diagnosis, before any treatment. Whole-study results and caveats: Also found in blood were most expanded thyroid clonotypes above 0.001.

Researchers barred patients who had uncontrolled infection, other autoimmune disease, pregnancy or lactation. Each 10 ml fresh peripheral blood draw supplied the PBMCs. This clonotype showed up many times. Its matching antigen is unknown. Regions amplified from RNA transcripts were the TCR beta CDR3 regions. Initially, a first-round RT-PCR of the TCR CDR3 employed the HTBI primer set. TCRdb called the multiplex PCR reads again in MiXCR, with one record for every CDR3 protein. The top ten hold 40% to 45% of the sample, which has approximately 400,000 distinct CDR3 sequences, about 18% seen once. The junction had 13 bases not matched to a gene; V was cut back by 0 bases and J by 5 bases. The CDR3 loop spans 18 amino acids. Germline V gene sequence: CDR1 LGHDT, CDR2 YNNKEL (reference sequence).

Material: blood. This TCR came from a man aged 18 to 30 with Graves' ophthalmopathy. The chain joins TRBV3-1 to TRBJ1-2; 9 bases are a match to TRBD1. CDR3 amino acids: CASSQDMGQGGVRYGYTF. The DNA of the CDR3 is TGTGCCAGCAGCCAAGATATGGGACAGGGTGGCGTAAGGTATGGCTACACCTTC.